This T cell receptor beta chain appears in the sequencing data of a study of OX40 agonist ivuxolimab in advanced cancers. Background on the study: Therapy given before enrollment (anti-PD-1, anti-PD-L1 or anti-CTLA-4) was allowed, and around 40% had some.

Blood specimens came from baseline, cycle 4 day 1, and cycle 7 day 1. The method was immunoSEQ multiplex PCR; TCRdb's version includes in-frame clones alone and lacks a portion of them. Here the sample spans around 73,000 clones, more than 80% being singletons. The CDR3 spans 14 residues. Trimming removed 4 bases from V and 4 bases from J, with 13 bases in between. Germline V gene lookup returns CDR1 MGHRA and CDR2 YSYEKL. The specimen comprised CD4+ or CD8+ T cells sorted from blood, sampled in a trial of the OX40 agonist ivuxolimab. This chain links TRBV4-1 with TRBJ1-2, with D possibly being TRBD1 (6 bases). The sequence came from an adult with an advanced solid tumor such as melanoma, head and neck, liver or kidney cancer. Written as DNA, the CDR3 is TGCGCCAGCAGCCCAGGACAGCTAGCCTATGGCTACACCTTC. This gives the protein CASSPGQLAYGYTF.